In its sample, the clone carrying this T cell receptor (beta chain) was seen a few times. V lost 6 bases and J lost 6, with 12 bases in between. There are 12 residues in the CDR3. The V gene's germline CDR1 is LGHDT and CDR2 YNNKEL (reference sequence). This sample was taken from a study of blood T cell repertoires in COVID-19. Study at large: Samples taken during acute and convalescent COVID-19 were collected in the United States, Italy and Spain. Sources were T cells, B-cell-depleted T cells, or PBMCs; the material itself was cDNA or gDNA.

How the authors handled the data: By means of reference gene primer amplification, nucleated cell counts were estimated. The data were produced by immunoSEQ multiplex PCR, yet TCRdb's version contains in-frame clones alone and is incomplete. V and J calls and clone size follow that table, whereas D and trimming were derived from the DNA. The sample holds about 150,000 clones; 80% to 90% are singletons and the top ten take about 8.9%. This TCR came from a woman in her 50s with acute or convalescent COVID-19. Sequenced material: peripheral blood. V usage is TRBV3-1 (or the pseudogene TRBV3-2) and J usage is TRBJ2-7, with D perhaps matching TRBD2 (6 bases). CDR3 sequence: CASSDRGIEQYF. The DNA of the CDR3 is TGTGCCAGCAGTGACCGGGGGATCGAGCAGTACTTC.